A single count supports the clone carrying this TCR beta chain. The CDR3 loop spans 10 amino acids. CDR1 is DFQATT, CDR2 SNEGSKA, per germline (reference sequence). With 3 bases clipped from V and 16 bases from J, the junction kept 4 bases outside the gene matches. This sample was included in a study of blood T cell repertoires in COVID-19. Authors' processing steps: The authors estimated nucleated cell counts from reference gene primer amplification. Here immunoSEQ multiplex PCR was the method, and the copy in TCRdb shows in-frame clones only, minus some. For V, J and clone size, that table is used; D and trimming come from the DNA. The table includes 150,000 to 200,000 clones, more than 75% detected once.

The sequencing input was peripheral blood. The V call is TRBV20-1, the J call TRBJ2-1; 9 bases map to TRBD2. The source of this sequence is a human donor in a cohort sampled during active COVID-19. This CDR3 reads CSASSGSFFF. DNA of the CDR3: TGCAGTGCTAGTAGCGGGAGCTTTTTCTTC.